Listed below are T cell receptor beta chains from one sample, sequenced in a study of technical replicates of blood from a few donors. This table comes from immunoSEQ multiplex PCR, and its TCRdb copy is limited to in-frame clones, with some not included. The sample carries around 85,000 clones, 90% to 95% recorded once. Sequencing was performed on T cells isolated from PBMCs. The source of these receptors is a human donor in good health. The CDR3 runs from the conserved cysteine through the conserved F or W. A D gene is named only where the DNA matches it firmly. The size entry is marked missing in some rows and otherwise reads once, few, many or a size class.

.	TRBV19	.	TRBJ2-7	CASSITLGRPMARTEQYF	TGTGCCAGTAGTATAACCCTCGGGAGACCGATGGCAAGGACCGAGCAGTACTTC
.	TRBV5-4	TRBD1	TRBJ1-1	CASSATPRGLNTEAFF	TGTGCCAGCAGCGCTACTCCCAGGGGGTTGAACACTGAAGCTTTCTTT
.	TRBV5-1	TRBD1	TRBJ2-7	CASSLSGQASTEQYF	TGCGCCAGCAGCTTGAGTGGACAGGCCTCCACCGAGCAGTACTTC
once	TRBV13	.	TRBJ2-3	CASSLTGDTQYF	TGTGCCAGCAGCTTAACCGGAGATACGCAGTATTTT
.	TRBV2	TRBD2	TRBJ2-7	CASKEMASGGNYEQYF	TGTGCCAGCAAAGAGATGGCTAGCGGAGGAAATTACGAGCAGTACTTC
.	TRBV7-9	.	TRBJ1-4	CASSLGSLNEKLFF	TGTGCCAGCAGCTTAGGTTCCCTTAATGAAAAACTGTTTTTT
.	TRBV11-2	.	TRBJ2-3	CASSHSTDTQYF	TGTGCCAGCAGCCATAGCACAGATACGCAGTATTTT
.	TRBV30	TRBD1	TRBJ1-2	CAWSVFGTGYKGYTF	TGTGCCTGGAGTGTATTTGGGACAGGGTATAAGGGCTACACCTTC
.	TRBV7-6	.	TRBJ2-2	CASTPRTDTGELFF	TGTGCCAGCACCCCCAGGACTGACACCGGGGAGCTGTTTTTT
.	TRBV5-1	.	TRBJ1-4	CASSLGDMTNEKLFF	TGCGCCAGCAGCTTGGGAGACATGACTAATGAAAAACTGTTTTTT
.	TRBV7-9	TRBD2	TRBJ2-1	CASPDSGRPYNEQFF	TGTGCCAGCCCAGATAGCGGGAGGCCCTACAATGAGCAGTTCTTC
.	TRBV27	TRBD2	TRBJ2-2	CASSSLTSPGELFF	TGTGCCAGCAGTTCACTGACTAGCCCCGGGGAGCTGTTTTTT
.	TRBV7-9	.	TRBJ2-1	CASSLRLGLSSYNEQFF	TGTGCCAGCAGCTTGAGGTTGGGACTCAGCTCCTACAATGAGCAGTTCTTC
.	TRBV28	TRBD1	TRBJ2-7	CASSLDRGKKQYF	TGTGCCAGCAGTTTAGACAGGGGCAAGAAGCAGTACTTC
.	TRBV2	.	TRBJ1-2	CASSQQGANYGYTF	TGTGCCAGCAGTCAACAGGGTGCTAACTATGGCTACACCTTC
.	TRBV4-1	TRBD1	TRBJ1-2	CASSQIGLRDSLNYGYTF	TGCGCCAGCAGCCAAATTGGCCTTCGGGACAGTTTAAACTATGGCTACACCTTC
.	TRBV6-5	.	TRBJ1-1	CASRRVTTEAFF	TGTGCCAGCAGACGTGTAACAACTGAAGCTTTCTTT
.	TRBV5-4	TRBD1	TRBJ1-1	CASSLQGLEAFF	TGTGCCAGCAGCCTACAGGGGCTTGAAGCTTTCTTT
.	TRBV27	TRBD1	TRBJ2-5	CASSHRGQETQYF	TGTGCCAGCAGTCACAGGGGACAAGAGACCCAGTACTTC
.	TRBV5-6	.	TRBJ1-4	CASSLSGASYTNEKLFF	TGTGCCAGCTCCCTTTCCGGTGCGTCCTACACTAATGAAAAACTGTTTTTT
.	TRBV5-6	.	TRBJ1-6	CASSLGLGWAPLHF	TGTGCCAGCAGCCTCGGACTGGGCTGGGCACCCCTCCACTTT
.	TRBV2	TRBD2	TRBJ2-5	CASGAGEVQETQYF	TGTGCCAGCGGAGCGGGAGAGGTTCAAGAGACCCAGTACTTC
.	TRBV28	.	TRBJ2-7	CASSFEAISYEQYF	TGTGCCAGCAGTTTTGAGGCGATTTCCTACGAGCAGTACTTC
.	TRBV10-3	TRBD1	TRBJ2-7	CAISRDKDRGTGEQYF	TGTGCCATCAGCAGAGATAAGGACAGGGGAACGGGCGAGCAGTACTTC
.	TRBV27	TRBD1	TRBJ2-1	CASSWDRTGFNEQFF	TGTGCCAGCAGTTGGGACAGGACGGGGTTTAATGAGCAGTTCTTC
.	TRBV4-2	.	TRBJ2-7	CASSQQTGTYEQYF	TGTGCCAGCAGCCAGCAGACAGGAACCTACGAGCAGTACTTC
.	TRBV15	.	TRBJ1-2	CATSRGPGYELLF	TGTGCCACCAGCAGAGGACCCGGGTATGAGCTCCTCTTC
once	TRBV2	TRBD1	TRBJ1-2	CASTGDSYGYTF	TGTGCCAGCACCGGGGACAGCTATGGCTACACCTTC
.	TRBV10-3	TRBD1	TRBJ2-7	CAIRSSGGDEQYF	TGTGCCATCAGATCCTCAGGGGGCGACGAGCAGTACTTC
once	TRBV18	.	TRBJ2-3	CASSLVRDTQYF	TGTGCCAGCTCCCTAGTCAGAGATACGCAGTATTTT
.	TRBV5-4	.	TRBJ1-1	CASSLGGTLNTEAFF	TGTGCCAGCAGCTTGGGTGGCACCTTGAACACTGAAGCTTTCTTT
.	TRBV7-9	.	TRBJ2-7	CASWRRGYEQYF	TGTGCCAGCTGGAGAAGGGGCTACGAGCAGTACTTC
.	TRBV15	.	TRBJ1-4	CATSRDAGTTNEKLFF	TGTGCCACCAGCAGAGACGCGGGTACAACTAATGAAAAACTGTTTTTT
.	TRBV7-9	TRBD2	TRBJ2-2	CAPGGDTGELFF	TGTGCCCCGGGAGGGGATACCGGGGAGCTGTTTTTT
.	TRBV2	.	TRBJ1-1	CASSIDEAFF	TGTGCCAGCAGTATAGATGAAGCTTTCTTT
.	TRBV5-1	TRBD2	TRBJ2-2	CASSLAWGGSTGELFF	TGCGCCAGCAGCTTGGCCTGGGGGGGTTCCACCGGGGAGCTGTTTTTT
once	TRBV5-1	TRBD2	TRBJ2-3	CASSSNVLAGSTDTQYF	TGCGCCAGCAGTTCCAACGTGCTAGCGGGGAGCACAGATACGCAGTATTTT
.	TRBV10-3	TRBD1	TRBJ2-3	CALGQGVSDTQYF	TGTGCCCTCGGACAGGGGGTTTCAGATACGCAGTATTTT
.	TRBV7-7	TRBD1	TRBJ2-3	CASSPGTTGGSDTQYF	TGTGCTAGCAGCCCGGGGACGACAGGGGGCTCAGATACGCAGTATTTT
.	TRBV10-3	.	TRBJ1-1	CAINEGPMNTEAFF	TGTGCCATCAACGAGGGTCCGATGAACACTGAAGCTTTCTTT
.	TRBV11-3	TRBD2	TRBJ2-3	CASSPLAGGTDTQYF	TGTGCCAGCAGCCCCTTAGCGGGAGGGACAGATACGCAGTATTTT
.	TRBV7-9	.	TRBJ1-2	CASSHFRGSTNYGYTF	TGTGCCAGCAGCCACTTTCGGGGGAGCACTAACTATGGCTACACCTTC
.	TRBV18	TRBD1	TRBJ1-4	CASSPGQGNEKLFF	TGTGCCAGCTCCCCGGGACAGGGGAATGAAAAACTGTTTTTT
.	TRBV6-1	.	TRBJ1-1	CASSDTGWTEAFF	TGTGCCAGCAGTGACACAGGTTGGACTGAAGCTTTCTTT
.	TRBV11-2	.	TRBJ2-6	CASSLKDRRSSGANVLTF	TGTGCCAGCAGCTTGAAGGACAGACGGAGCTCTGGGGCCAACGTCCTGACTTTC
.	TRBV27	.	TRBJ2-1	CASSFSGRTYNEQFF	TGTGCCAGCAGTTTTTCAGGGCGTACGTACAATGAGCAGTTCTTC
.	TRBV6-1	.	TRBJ1-2	CASSEAPGLYGYTF	TGTGCCAGCAGTGAAGCACCAGGGCTCTATGGCTACACCTTC
.	TRBV29-1	.	TRBJ1-1	CSVVIGGVNTEAFF	TGCAGCGTTGTAATTGGGGGCGTCAACACTGAAGCTTTCTTT
.	TRBV29-1	TRBD2	TRBJ2-1	CSVSLSGGGNNEQFF	TGCAGCGTCTCCCTGTCGGGGGGGGGAAACAATGAGCAGTTCTTC
.	TRBV13	TRBD1	TRBJ2-7	CASSTVRDRGSYEQYF	TGTGCCAGCAGTACCGTCCGGGACAGGGGATCCTACGAGCAGTACTTC
.	TRBV7-9	.	TRBJ1-1	CASSLVDRWTEAFF	TGTGCCAGCAGCTTAGTCGACAGGTGGACTGAAGCTTTCTTT
.	TRBV2	.	TRBJ2-5	CASIGWAQETQYF	TGTGCCAGCATTGGATGGGCTCAAGAGACCCAGTACTTC
.	TRBV2	TRBD1	TRBJ1-4	CAREGTGKDRVF	TGTGCCAGAGAAGGGACAGGGAAGGACAGGGTTTTT